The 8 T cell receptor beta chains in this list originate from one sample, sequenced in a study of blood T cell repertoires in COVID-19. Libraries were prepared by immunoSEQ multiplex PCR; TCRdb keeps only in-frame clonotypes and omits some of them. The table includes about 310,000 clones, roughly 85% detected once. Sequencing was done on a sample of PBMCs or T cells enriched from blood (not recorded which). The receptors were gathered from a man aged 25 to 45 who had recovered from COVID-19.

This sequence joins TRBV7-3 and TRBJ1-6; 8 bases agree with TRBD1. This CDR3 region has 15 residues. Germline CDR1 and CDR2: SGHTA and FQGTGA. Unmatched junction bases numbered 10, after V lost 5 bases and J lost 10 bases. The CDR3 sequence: CASSSQGTGGSPLHF. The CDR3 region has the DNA TGTGCCAGCAGCAGTCAAGGGACAGGAGGATCACCCCTCCACTTT.

The CDR3 nucleotides are TGCAGTGCTAGTTCGCAATACCGGGACAGGAAGGGCTACGAGCAGTACTTC. Residues: CSASSQYRDRKGYEQYF. V usage is TRBV20-1 and J usage is TRBJ2-7; 8 nucleotides line up with TRBD1. The CDR3 spans 17 residues. After removal of 3 bases from V and 3 bases from J, the junction contained 16 bases not matched to a gene. Per germline, CDR1 DFQATT and CDR2 SNEGSKA (reference sequence).

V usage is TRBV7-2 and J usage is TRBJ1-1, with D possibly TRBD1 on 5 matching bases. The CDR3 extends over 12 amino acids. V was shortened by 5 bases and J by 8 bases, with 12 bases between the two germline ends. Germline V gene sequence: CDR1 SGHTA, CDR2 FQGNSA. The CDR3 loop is CASSTRGGEAFF. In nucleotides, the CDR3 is TGTGCCAGCAGCACTCGGGGGGGAGAAGCTTTCTTT.

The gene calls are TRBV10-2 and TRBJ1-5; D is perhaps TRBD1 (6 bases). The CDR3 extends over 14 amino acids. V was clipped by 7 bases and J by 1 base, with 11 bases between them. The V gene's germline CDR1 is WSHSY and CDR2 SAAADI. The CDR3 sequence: CASKDRISNQPQHF. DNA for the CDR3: TGCGCCAGCAAAGACAGGATAAGCAATCAGCCCCAGCATTTT.

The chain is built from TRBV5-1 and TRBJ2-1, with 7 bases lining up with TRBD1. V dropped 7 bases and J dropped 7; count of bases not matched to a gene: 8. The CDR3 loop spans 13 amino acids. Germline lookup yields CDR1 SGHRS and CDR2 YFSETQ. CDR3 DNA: TGCGCCAGCTACGATGCAGGGGGTAATGAGCAGTTCTTC. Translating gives CASYDAGGNEQFF.

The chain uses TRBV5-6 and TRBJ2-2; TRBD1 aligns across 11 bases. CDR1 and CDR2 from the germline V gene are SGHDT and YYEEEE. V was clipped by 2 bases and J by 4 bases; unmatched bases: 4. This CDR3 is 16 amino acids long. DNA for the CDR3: TGTGCCAGCAGCTTATGGGACAGGGGGTCCACCGGGGAGCTGTTTTTT. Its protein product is CASSLWDRGSTGELFF.

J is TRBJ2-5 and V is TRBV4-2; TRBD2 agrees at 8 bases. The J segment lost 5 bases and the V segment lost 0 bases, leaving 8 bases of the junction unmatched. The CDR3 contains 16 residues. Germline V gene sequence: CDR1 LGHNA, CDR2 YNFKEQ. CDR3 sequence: CASSQDGPGGPETQYF. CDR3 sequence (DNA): TGTGCCAGCAGCCAAGATGGGCCGGGGGGGCCTGAGACCCAGTACTTC.

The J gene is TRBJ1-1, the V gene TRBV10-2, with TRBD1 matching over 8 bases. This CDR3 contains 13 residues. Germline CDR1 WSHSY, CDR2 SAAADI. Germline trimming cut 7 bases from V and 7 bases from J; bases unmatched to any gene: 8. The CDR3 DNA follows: TGCGCCAGCACTCAAACAGGGGGACGTGAAGCTTTCTTT. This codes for CASTQTGGREAFF.